The 22 T cell receptor beta chains below were found in one sample sequenced in a study of blood T cell repertoires in COVID-19 (TCRdb year 2020). Receptor libraries were prepared by the immunoSEQ multiplex PCR assay. TCRdb re-hosts the immuneACCESS table, in-frame sequences only. Its copies lack some clones; in the studies checked, an unresolved V gene accounts for under half of them, and the cause for the rest is not known. Within this sample are some 360,000 clones, with approximately 89% of them counted one time only. Of the sample, about 3.9% falls within the top ten clones. Input material: peripheral blood. These receptors were collected from a woman aged 55-70 years with COVID-19, enrolled during active disease.

This sequence joins TRBV5-6 and TRBJ2-1; no definite D call. The germline gives CDR1 SGHDT, CDR2 YYEEEE. The CDR3 contains 14 residues. V was pared by 4 bases and J by 2 bases, with 10 bases between. In DNA, the CDR3 is TGTGCCAGCAGCGTGGTTTCTACCTACAATGAGCAGTTCTTC. Translating it yields CASSVVSTYNEQFF.

The V call is TRBV7-2, the J call TRBJ1-4, with D maybe TRBD1 (5 bases). The V gene lost 5 bases and the J gene lost 11 bases, with 15 bases spanning the gap. Germline V gene lookup returns CDR1 SGHTA and CDR2 FQGNSA. The CDR3 has 13 amino acids. CDR3 protein: CASSHPKTEKLFF. CDR3 sequence (DNA): TGTGCCAGCAGCCACCCAAAGACAGAGAAACTGTTTTTT. Filled out from reference TRBV7-2 and TRBJ1-4, the complete variable domain reads GAGVSQSPSNKVTEKGKDVELRCDPISGHTALYWYRQSLGQGLEFLIYFQGNSAPDKSGLPSDRFSAERTGGSVSTLTIQRTQQEDSAVYLCASSHPKTEKLFFGSGTQLSVL.

This clone was counted between two and nine times. The chain combines TRBV7-9 with TRBJ2-7, with 9 nucleotides matching TRBD1. The CDR3 loop spans 13 amino acids. Per the germline V gene, CDR1 is SEHNR and CDR2 is FQNEAQ (reference sequence). The J segment lost 9 bases and the V segment lost 2 bases, leaving 5 bases of the junction unmatched. DNA of the CDR3: TGTGCCAGCAGCTTAAGACAGGGGGTCGGGCAGTACTTC. Encoded protein: CASSLRQGVGQYF. The variable domain in full, completed from reference TRBV7-9 and TRBJ2-7, reads DTGVSQNPRHKITKRGQNVTFRCDPISEHNRLYWYRQTLGQGPEFLTYFQNEAQLEKSRLLSDRFSAERPKGSFSTLEIQRTEQGDSAMYLCASSLRQGVGQYFGPGTRLTVT.

V is TRBV19 and J is TRBJ1-2, with D uncertain. CDR1 is LNHDA, CDR2 SQIVND, per germline (reference sequence). The CDR3 length is 15 residues. V was shortened by 3 bases and J by 4 bases, with 15 bases between the two germline ends. The DNA for the CDR3 is TGTGCCAGTAGTATCATGGACTATACGGGCTATGGCTACACCTTC. This gives the protein CASSIMDYTGYGYTF.

The rearrangement uses TRBV5-5 and TRBJ1-1, with D hard to call. Trimming took 4 bases from V and 5 from J, leaving 9 bases between them. This CDR3 is 12 amino acids long. The germline V gene encodes CDR1 SGHKS and CDR2 YYEKEE (reference sequence). The chain's CDR3 is CASSVVATEAFF. CDR3 coding DNA: TGTGCCAGCAGCGTCGTGGCAACTGAAGCTTTCTTT.

The DNA of the CDR3 is TGCAGCGCTCAGGGGGTCACGAACACTGAAGCTTTCTTT. It specifies CSAQGVTNTEAFF. The chain combines TRBV29-1 with TRBJ1-1; 7 positions match TRBD1. The CDR3 spans 13 residues. The junction had 6 bases not matched to a gene; V was cut back by 7 bases and J by 1 base. Germline V gene data show CDR1 as SQVTM and CDR2 as ANQGSEA.

This clone has a single count. This rearrangement joins TRBV15 to TRBJ2-3; TRBD2 matches at 13 bases. The CDR3 runs to 15 residues. The germline V gene encodes CDR1 LNHNV and CDR2 YYDKDF (reference sequence). V was clipped by 2 bases and J by 5 bases; unmatched bases: 1. CDR3 region: CATSRRTSGGDTQYF. The CDR3 DNA reads TGTGCCACCAGCAGACGGACTAGCGGGGGAGATACGCAGTATTTT.

The chain recombines TRBV7-2 with TRBJ1-5; D ambiguous. V lost 4 bases and J 7 bases, leaving 14 bases between the germline ends. The CDR3 covers 14 residues. CDR1 is SGHTA, CDR2 FQGNSA, per germline. In DNA, the CDR3 is TGTGCCAGCAGCTCCCAGATAAGTTCGCAGCCCCAGCATTTT. It yields the protein CASSSQISSQPQHF.

This rearrangement joins TRBV18 to TRBJ1-2; D might be TRBD1 (6 bases). The V gene lost 5 bases and the J gene lost 4 bases, with 11 bases spanning the gap. This CDR3 has 13 residues. Germline CDR1 KGHSH, CDR2 LQKENI. The CDR3 reads CASSSTGRYGYTF. Here the CDR3 DNA reads TGTGCCAGCTCATCGACAGGCCGCTATGGCTACACCTTC.

The chain combines TRBV11-3 with TRBJ1-1; tentatively, D is TRBD1 (6 bases). Germline V CDR1 and CDR2: SGHNT, YENEEA. The CDR3 contains 15 residues. V was clipped by 6 bases and J by 1 base, with 15 bases between them. CDR3 nucleotides: TGTGCCAGCAGTGAGCGAGGGGGAAAGAACACTGAAGCTTTCTTT. Translated: CASSERGGKNTEAFF.

The chain recombines TRBV10-2 with TRBJ1-4, with D possibly matching TRBD1 (6 bases). The V and J ends lost 8 bases and 8 bases respectively, with 27 bases between them. CDR1 is WSHSY, CDR2 SAAADI, per germline. This CDR3 has 17 amino acids. CDR3 nucleotides: TGCGCCAGCGGACAGCACAGCCGACGGTCCCGGGGAGAAAAACTGTTTTTT. Its translation is CASGQHSRRSRGEKLFF.

CDR3 sequence: CASSLGMTGVGYTF. CDR3 DNA: TGCGCCAGCAGCTTGGGTATGACAGGGGTTGGCTACACCTTC. The chain recombines TRBV5-1 with TRBJ1-2; 8 bases are shared with TRBD1. The V and J ends lost 0 bases and 7 bases, in that order; junction bases with no gene match: 5. From germline, CDR1 is SGHRS and CDR2 YFSETQ. This CDR3 spans 14 amino acids.

This chain uses TRBV5-6 with TRBJ1-2, with D possibly TRBD1 on 6 matching bases. Trimming took off 3 bases at V and 8 bases at J, with 17 bases between the two ends. The CDR3 totals 14 residues. The germline V gene has CDR1 SGHDT and CDR2 YYEEEE. CDR3 DNA: TGTGCCAGCAGCTACACCCATCGGGGGGGCGGCTACACCTTC. Its protein is CASSYTHRGGGYTF.

V and J are TRBV28 and TRBJ1-3, with TRBD1 matching 7 bases. CDR3 length equals 17 residues. Trimming cost V 5 bases and J 0 bases; bases outside gene matches: 10. CDR1 and CDR2 from the germline V gene are MDHEN and SYDVKM. This chain's CDR3 is CASSTPGQTFSGNTIYF. Written as DNA, the CDR3 is TGTGCCAGCAGTACTCCGGGACAGACTTTCTCTGGAAACACCATATATTTT. Supplemented by reference TRBV28 and TRBJ1-3, the full variable domain reads DVKVTQSSRYLVKRTGEKVFLECVQDMDHENMFWYRQDPGLGLRLIYFSYDVKMKEKGDIPEGYSVSREKKERFSLILESASTNQTSMYLCASSTPGQTFSGNTIYFGEGSWLTVV.

This clone showed up just once. The chain combines TRBV15 with TRBJ2-7, with 7 nucleotides matching TRBD1. This CDR3 region has 15 residues. Germline CDR1 LNHNV, CDR2 YYDKDF (reference sequence). Trimming cost V 3 bases and J 0 bases; bases outside gene matches: 5. CDR3 amino acids: CATSRERTGSYEQYF. The CDR3 DNA reads as TGTGCCACCAGCAGGGAAAGGACAGGCTCCTACGAGCAGTACTTC.

The rearrangement uses TRBV2 and TRBJ1-1; D unresolved. The CDR3 length is 12 residues. V was cut by 4 bases and J by 4 bases, with 7 bases left in between. Germline CDR1 and CDR2: SNHLY and FYNNEI. DNA of the CDR3: TGTGCCAGCAGTGGTGAGTCCACTGAAGCTTTCTTT. This sequence encodes CASSGESTEAFF.

This sequence joins TRBV5-1 and TRBJ1-1, with D unresolved. Between the trimmed V and J ends, which lost 0 bases and 2 bases, there was a span of 11 bases. The CDR3 has 15 amino acids. Germline-derived CDR1 and CDR2 are SGHRS and YFSETQ. The CDR3: CASSLAGNSNTEAFF. CDR3 nucleotide sequence: TGCGCCAGCAGCTTGGCGGGGAATTCAAACACTGAAGCTTTCTTT. Filled out from reference TRBV5-1 and TRBJ1-1, the complete variable domain reads KAGVTQTPRYLIKTRGQQVTLSCSPISGHRSVSWYQQTPGQGLQFLFEYFSETQRNKGNFPGRFSGRQFSNSRSEMNVSTLELGDSALYLCASSLAGNSNTEAFFGQGTRLTVV.

This clone appeared a single time. The CDR3 nucleotides read TGTGCCAGCAGTCTCCCGGGGGGGTTGGGTGGCTACACCTTC. Translation: CASSLPGGLGGYTF. The chain recombines TRBV27 with TRBJ1-2; TRBD1 might be the D (5 bases). The CDR3 length is 14 residues. Germline lookup yields CDR1 MNHEY and CDR2 SMNVEV (reference sequence). With 5 bases removed from V and 7 bases from J, the gap between germline ends came to 17 bases.

The J gene is TRBJ2-1, the V gene TRBV19, with TRBD2 matching 12 bases. The CDR3 spans 14 residues. J was trimmed by 11 bases and V by 7 bases; bases with no gene match: 9. Germline V gene lookup returns CDR1 LNHDA and CDR2 SQIVND (reference sequence). CDR3 sequence: CASMARTSGDKQFF. DNA for the CDR3: TGTGCCAGTATGGCCAGGACTAGCGGGGACAAGCAGTTCTTC.

The CDR3 nucleotides are TGTGCCAGCAGTATGGAAGGACAGGGAATTGAAGCTTTCTTT. It codes for CASSMEGQGIEAFF. The V call is TRBV6-5, the J call TRBJ1-1; 8 bases line up with TRBD1. With 5 bases clipped from V and 7 bases from J, the junction kept 9 bases outside the gene matches. This CDR3 is built from 14 residues. Germline V gene lookup returns CDR1 MNHEY and CDR2 SVGAGI.

The gene calls are TRBV7-2 and TRBJ2-7; D not certain. The CDR3 extends over 14 amino acids. Germline CDR1 reads SGHTA; CDR2 reads FQGNSA. V lost 1 base and J 2 bases, leaving 9 bases between the germline ends. The DNA for the CDR3 is TGTGCCAGCAGCTTAGTGGGCCGAGCCTACGAGCAGTACTTC. It encodes CASSLVGRAYEQYF.

The chain combines TRBV19 with TRBJ1-1, with D uncertain. The CDR3 is 13 residues long. Trimming removed 5 bases from V and 0 bases from J, with 7 bases in between. Germline CDR1 reads LNHDA; CDR2 reads SQIVND (reference sequence). CDR3 sequence (DNA): TGTGCCAGTAGTTTCGGGATGAACACTGAAGCTTTCTTT. It yields the protein CASSFGMNTEAFF.